This T cell receptor beta chain comes out of a study of T cells in Graves' hyperthyroidism and ophthalmopathy (dated by TCRdb to between 2018 and 2021). Regarding the research as a whole: Peripheral blood was sampled at the time of initial diagnosis, prior to any treatment. To identify distinguishing TCR V-J signatures, a discovery cohort of some 99 patients was used, comprising 43 with Graves' ophthalmopathy and some 60 with stable Graves' hyperthyroidism. TCR Vbeta CDR3 sequencing of approximately 140 peripheral blood samples (43 ophthalmopathy, about 75 hyperthyroidism and roughly 17 progressor patients) is reported in the paper. Once sampling was done, hyperthyroidism patients were given methimazole at a starting dose of 30 mg daily, whereas ophthalmopathy patients were given high-dose intravenous methylprednisolone. In addition, the study compared T-cell repertoires in thyroid tissue and in blood from several Graves' hyperthyroidism patients. An independent validation cohort of under 20 hyperthyroidism patients and approximately 16 patients who later progressed to ophthalmopathy tested prospective prediction of ophthalmopathy. For training and testing, the roughly 100 patients in the discovery cohort were randomly divided in a 7:3 ratio.

Amplification of TCR beta CDR3 regions was carried out from RNA transcripts. For the first round of RT-PCR on the TCR CDR3, the HTBI primer set was used together with the Qiagen OneStep RT-PCR kit. A second multiplex PCR round built the libraries, followed by size selection and purification. Sequencing of the libraries was done on an Illumina HiSeq2000 using paired-end 100 bp reads. In the authors' own workflow: SOAPnuke was used to process the raw data, throwing out any read that contained adapters or uncalled bases, had a mean Phred below 15, or lacked an exact constant-primer or identifier match. COPE v1.2.5 was used to merge high-quality paired reads, and clonotypes were defined as unique nucleotide sequences. Clonotypes were aligned to IMGT TRBV, TRBD and TRBJ reference segments using MiTCR v1.1. The analysis included only V-J combinations with a frequency above 0.0001, which together covered around 99% of the repertoires. A TCS score was defined as the ratio between F50 (clonal expansion) and ExV (chaos), using BLOSUM62-based TCRdist between CDR3 peptides within each V-J. Welch's t-statistics and random forest reduced some 510 V-J features to around 14, which were used in a naive Bayes classifier (R e1071). The raw public data were reprocessed by TCRdb itself: fastp quality trimming at Q25, MiXCR clonotype calling, in-frame beta chains only. When rows share a CDR3 protein, they turn into one entry using the most common DNA and genes. None of the V and J calls come from the authors' own analysis; TCRdb made them. This sample gives about 480,000 distinct CDR3 sequences in total; roughly an eighth of them show up just once. Of the sample, over 15% falls within the top ten clones.

V lost 2 bases and J lost 6 bases, and the count of bases not matched to a germline gene is 3. CDR1 KGHDR and CDR2 SFDVKD were looked up in the germline V gene. Its CDR3 holds 17 amino acids, cysteine through phenylalanine. Only the CDR3 region is kept as DNA, spanning 51 bases read in frame from base 1. The sample holds many counts of this clonotype. No antigen is known for it. No much larger clone exists at a distance of one base, and base qualities are not known. Overall study results and their limits: In validation, the model predicted progression to ophthalmopathy with roughly 70% sensitivity and about 72% specificity, a median of approximately 6.7 months before onset. Most expanded thyroid clonotypes (frequency above 0.001) were also detected in blood, suggesting blood repertoires may reflect thyroid immune responses. A 13 V-J signature model separated ophthalmopathy from stable hyperthyroidism, with just over 85% sensitivity and approximately 81% specificity in cross-validation and 80%/75% in testing. Sample size was not statistically predetermined, and blinding of investigators to group allocation was not performed.

Stable Graves' hyperthyroidism was defined as the absence of progression to ophthalmopathy over 18 months of follow-up. The hyperthyroidism patients were between 18 and 65 years old and newly diagnosed, with a disease duration of less than 2 months. Patients with uncontrolled infections, other autoimmune diseases, pregnancy or lactation were excluded. Clinical symptoms, serum thyroxine and TRAb, thyroid ultrasound, and orbital computed tomography formed the basis for the diagnoses. PBMCs were separated from 10 ml of fresh peripheral blood using Ficoll-Paque density gradient centrifugation. Trizol reagent was used to extract total RNA, and RNA quality was then checked on an Agilent 2100 Bioanalyzer.

This receptor was taken from a woman under 30 with Graves' hyperthyroidism. The chain is made from TRBV24-1 and TRBJ2-1; 16 nucleotides in the junction match TRBD2. Material for sequencing was blood. The CDR3 region: CATSDSGTSGRGNEQFF. Read as DNA, the sequence is TGTGCCACCAGTGATTCTGGGACTAGCGGGAGGGGCAATGAGCAGTTCTTC.